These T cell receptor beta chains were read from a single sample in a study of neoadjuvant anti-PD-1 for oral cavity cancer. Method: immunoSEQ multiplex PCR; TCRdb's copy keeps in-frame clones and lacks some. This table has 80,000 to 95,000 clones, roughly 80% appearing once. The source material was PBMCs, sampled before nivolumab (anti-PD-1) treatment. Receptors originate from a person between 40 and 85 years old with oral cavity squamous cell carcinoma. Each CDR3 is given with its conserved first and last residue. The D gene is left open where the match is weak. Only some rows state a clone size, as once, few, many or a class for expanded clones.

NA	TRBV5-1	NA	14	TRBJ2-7	TGCGCCAGCAAAACAGGGGCTAGCGGTGACGAGCAGTACTTC	CASKTGASGDEQYF
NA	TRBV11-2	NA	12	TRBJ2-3	TGTGCCAGCAGCCCTATCACAGATACGCAGTATTTT	CASSPITDTQYF
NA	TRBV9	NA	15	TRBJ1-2	TGTGCCAGCAGCCCCTTGACAGCAGATCTCTATGGCTACACCTTC	CASSPLTADLYGYTF
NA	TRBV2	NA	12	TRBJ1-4	TGTGCCAGCAGACGGACGGGGGAAAAACTGTTTTTT	CASRRTGEKLFF
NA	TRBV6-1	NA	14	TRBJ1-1	TGTGCCACCCTCAGGACCGGGGGAAACACTGAAGCTTTCTTT	CATLRTGGNTEAFF
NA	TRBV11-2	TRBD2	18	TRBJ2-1	TGTGCCAGCAGTCTAGCGGGAGGGCCCCAGAGCTCCTACAATGAGCAGTTCTTC	CASSLAGGPQSSYNEQFF
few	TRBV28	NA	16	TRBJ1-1	TGTGCCAGCAGTTTGGGTGCGGGCAGCCGGAACACTGAAGCTTTCTTT	CASSLGAGSRNTEAFF
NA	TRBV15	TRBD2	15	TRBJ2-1	TGTGCCACCAGCGGGGACGGGAGGATCGACAGTGAGCAGTTCTTC	CATSGDGRIDSEQFF
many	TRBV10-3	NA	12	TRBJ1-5	TGTGCCATCAGTCTTAACAATCAGCCCCAGCATTTT	CAISLNNQPQHF
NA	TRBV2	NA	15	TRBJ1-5	TGTGCCAGCAGGGAGGGGTCGAATAGCAATCAGCCCCAGCATTTT	CASREGSNSNQPQHF
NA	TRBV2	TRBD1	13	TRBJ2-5	TGTGCCAGCAGCGCCGGGACAGGGGCTCACACAGACTTC	CASSAGTGAHTDF
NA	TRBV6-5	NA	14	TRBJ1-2	TGTGCCAGCACCCCAGGGGTCATTTGGGGAGGCTACACCTTC	CASTPGVIWGGYTF
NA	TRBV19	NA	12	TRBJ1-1	TGTGCCAGTAGTCCCCTGAACACTGAAGCTTTCTTT	CASSPLNTEAFF
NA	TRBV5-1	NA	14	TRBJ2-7	TGCGCCAGCAGCTTGGGGCCTCCCCTCGGGGAGCAGTACTTC	CASSLGPPLGEQYF
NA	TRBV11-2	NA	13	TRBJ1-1	TGTGCCAGCAGCTTAGTGAGGGGGACTGAAGCTTTCTTT	CASSLVRGTEAFF
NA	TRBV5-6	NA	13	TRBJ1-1	TGTGCCAGCAGCTTGGACAGCTACACTGAAGCTTTCTTT	CASSLDSYTEAFF
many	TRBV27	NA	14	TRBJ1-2	TGTGCCAGCAGTCCCACGTCTAGAGCCCTTGGCTACACCTTC	CASSPTSRALGYTF
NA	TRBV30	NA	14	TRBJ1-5	TGTGCCTGGAGTCCCGTAATGGGACTACAGCCCCAGCATTTT	CAWSPVMGLQPQHF
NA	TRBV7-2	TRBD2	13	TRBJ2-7	TGTGCCAGCAGCCAGCTAGCGGGAGGCGAGCAGTACTTC	CASSQLAGGEQYF
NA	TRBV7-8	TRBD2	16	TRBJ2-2	TGTGCCAGCAGCTTAGCGCTAGCGGGAGTGGCCGGGGAGCTGTTTTTT	CASSLALAGVAGELFF
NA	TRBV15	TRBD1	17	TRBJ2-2	TGTGCCACCAGCAGTATAGCCGGGACAGGGGTGTCCGGGGAGCTGTTTTTT	CATSSIAGTGVSGELFF
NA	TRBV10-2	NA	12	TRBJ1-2	TGCGCCAGCAGTTCTAGGGAGGGCGCCTACACCTTC	CASSSREGAYTF
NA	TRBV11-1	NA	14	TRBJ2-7	TGTGCCAGCAGCCCCGTCGGGAACTCAAGGGAGCAGTACTTC	CASSPVGNSREQYF
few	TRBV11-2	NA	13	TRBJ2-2	TGTGCCAGCAGCTTAGATCACAGCGGGGAGCTGTTTTTT	CASSLDHSGELFF
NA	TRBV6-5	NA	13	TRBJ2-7	TGTGCCAGCAGTTACCTGGACAATTACGAGCAGTACTTC	CASSYLDNYEQYF
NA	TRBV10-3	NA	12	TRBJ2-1	TGTGCCATCAGTGAACACCCTGTGGCGCAGTTCTTC	CAISEHPVAQFF
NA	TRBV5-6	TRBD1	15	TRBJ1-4	TGTGCCAGCAGCCCACACCCGGGACAGGCTGAAAAACTGTTTTTT	CASSPHPGQAEKLFF